The count of the clone carrying this T cell receptor beta chain is one. No antigen is known for it. With 60 Vbeta and 13 Jbeta primers, the PCR was carried out. Produced via immunoSEQ multiplex PCR; TCRdb's table is partial and in-frame only. This sample has 160,000 or so clones, with 80% found just once. This record belongs to a study of cytomegalovirus exposure and HLA in healthy donors. The study's findings and limits: Analyses of presence and absence presupposed an approximately uniform sequencing depth across donors. A few CMV-associated chains were confirmed in vitro to be specific for CMV antigens.

There are 15 residues in the CDR3. Germline lookup yields CDR1 MNHEY and CDR2 SMNVEV (reference sequence). V lost 3 bases and J lost 5; bases outside the gene matches: 6. This clonotype originated in a man between 18 and 29 years old in good health and CMV-seropositive. The source material was PBMCs. The chain uses TRBV27 and TRBJ2-5, with 10 bases lining up with TRBD1. CDR3 sequence reads: CASSFLGQGKETQYF. The CDR3, as DNA: TGTGCCAGCAGTTTTCTGGGACAGGGGAAGGAGACCCAGTACTTC.